The 25 T cell receptor beta chains below were found in one sample sequenced in a study of human thymus T cells. Method: immunoSEQ multiplex PCR; TCRdb's copy keeps in-frame clones and lacks some. This sample has 55,000 to 70,000 clones, with approximately 93% found just once. The sample was blood. These receptors were collected from a boy less than two years old with a congenital heart defect but otherwise immunologically healthy.

The chain couples TRBV7-3 to TRBJ2-5, with 7 bases matching TRBD2. CDR3 size: 16 residues. Per germline, CDR1 SGHTA and CDR2 FQGTGA. Trimming took 2 bases from V and 1 from J; bases not matched to a gene: 7. The CDR3 DNA follows: TGTGCCAGCAGCTTAGAGCCCAGCGGGGCCCAAGAGACCCAGTACTTC. The encoded protein is CASSLEPSGAQETQYF. The full variable domain, with the rest looked up from reference TRBV7-3 and TRBJ2-5, is GAGVSQTPSNKVTEKGKYVELRCDPISGHTALYWYRQSLGQGPEFLIYFQGTGAADDSGLPNDRFFAVRPEGSVSTLKIQRTERGDSAVYLCASSLEPSGAQETQYFGPGTRLLVL.

The rearrangement uses TRBV6-5 and TRBJ2-3; 7 nucleotides match TRBD1. The V gene's germline CDR1 is MNHEY and CDR2 SVGAGI. There are 14 residues in the CDR3. V dropped 6 bases and J dropped 1; count of bases not matched to a gene: 4. Here the CDR3 DNA reads TGTGCCAGCAGAGAAGGACAGGGCACAGATACGCAGTATTTT. The encoded protein is CASREGQGTDTQYF.

The J gene is TRBJ2-7, the V gene TRBV7-7; D remains unclear. The CDR3 consists of 12 residues. Trimming took off 4 bases at V and 0 bases at J, with 4 bases between the two ends. The V gene's germline CDR1 is SSHAT and CDR2 FNYEAQ (reference sequence). The CDR3 DNA follows: TGTGCCAGCAGCTCCAGCTCCTACGAGCAGTACTTC. It encodes CASSSSSYEQYF. Supplemented by reference TRBV7-7 and TRBJ2-7, the full variable domain reads GAGVSQSPRYKVTKRGQDVTLRCDPISSHATLYWYQQALGQGPEFLTYFNYEAQPDKSGLPSDRFSAERPEGSISTLTIQRTEQRDSAMYRCASSSSSYEQYFGPGTRLTVT.

This chain connects TRBV7-6 to TRBJ2-1; D not certain. The CDR3 contains 13 residues. Germline CDR1 is SGHVS and CDR2 is FNYEAQ. With 2 bases removed from V and 8 bases from J, the gap between germline ends came to 10 bases. CDR3 bases: TGTGCCAGCAGCTTATCGATTCTCCATGAGCAGTTCTTC. Translation gives CASSLSILHEQFF.

This clone was found once. The chain uses TRBV7-2 and TRBJ2-1; possible D gene TRBD1, 6 bases. Trimming took 2 bases from V and 5 from J, leaving 13 bases between them. The CDR3 length is 15 residues. In germline, CDR1 is SGHTA, CDR2 FQGNSA. The CDR3 DNA is TGTGCCAGCAGCTTATTGGCAGGGGCCCACAATGAGCAGTTCTTC. This sequence encodes CASSLLAGAHNEQFF.

The V and J genes are TRBV5-6 and TRBJ2-1; TRBD2 aligns across 11 bases. With V trimmed by 5 bases and J by 4 bases, 2 bases remained unmatched. CDR1 is SGHDT, CDR2 YYEEEE, per germline. The CDR3 runs to 14 residues. The CDR3, as DNA: TGTGCCAGCAGTCGACTAGCGGGGTACAATGAGCAGTTCTTC. This encodes CASSRLAGYNEQFF.

J is TRBJ2-7 and V is TRBV6-1; TRBD2 is a possible D gene (5 bases). The CDR3 loop spans 13 amino acids. From germline, CDR1 is MNHNS and CDR2 SASEGT. V lost 8 bases and J 4 bases, leaving 15 bases between the germline ends. In nucleotides, the CDR3 is TGTGCCAGCGGGGTCTCAGCGGTGTACGAGCAGTACTTC. It translates to CASGVSAVYEQYF.

This sequence joins TRBV7-3 and TRBJ2-7; D remains ambiguous. Germline values: CDR1 SGHTA, CDR2 FQGTGA. V lost 5 bases, J lost 0 bases, and 11 bases lay in between. This CDR3 region has 14 residues. The CDR3 protein is CASSEGGSSYEQYF. The DNA of the CDR3 is TGTGCCAGCAGCGAAGGCGGCAGCTCCTACGAGCAGTACTTC.

A remark on this clone: The sample has other DNA sequences that encode this CDR3 too. The chain links TRBV5-6 to TRBJ1-5, with unresolved D. Germline V gene sequence: CDR1 SGHDT, CDR2 YYEEEE. The V gene lost 0 bases and the J gene lost 4 bases, with 8 bases spanning the gap. CDR3 length equals 14 residues. CDR3 residues: CASSLEGGNQPQHF. CDR3 coding DNA: TGTGCCAGCAGCTTGGAGGGCGGGAATCAGCCCCAGCATTTT.

This chain connects TRBV5-1 to TRBJ1-1, with 10 bases aligning to TRBD1. The junction had 3 bases not matched to a gene; V was cut back by 0 bases and J by 4 bases. The CDR3 extends over 15 amino acids. Germline lookup yields CDR1 SGHRS and CDR2 YFSETQ. The CDR3, as DNA: TGCGCCAGCAGCTTGGGACAGGGGGCAGGCACTGAAGCTTTCTTT. Its protein is CASSLGQGAGTEAFF.

The rearrangement links TRBV2 to TRBJ2-7; 7 bases align to TRBD2. The CDR3 runs 13 residues. CDR1 SNHLY and CDR2 FYNNEI come from the germline V gene. Trimming at V came to 6 bases and at J to 6 bases, leaving 8 bases not matched to a gene. CDR3 in DNA: TGTGCCAGCAGGGGGAGGGCCCTTCGCGAGCAGTACTTC. Encoded protein: CASRGRALREQYF.

The chain couples TRBV30 to TRBJ1-2; 7 bases agree with TRBD1. The germline gives CDR1 GTSNPN, CDR2 SVGIG (reference sequence). This CDR3 is 10 amino acids long. The CDR3 is CGTGDYGYTF. The DNA of the CDR3 is TGTGGTACAGGGGATTATGGCTACACCTTC.

The chain employs TRBV6-5 and TRBJ1-3, with D unclear. CDR3 length: 11 amino acids. Trimming took 2 bases from V and 4 from J, leaving 0 bases between them. Germline CDR1 is MNHEY and CDR2 is SVGAGI. The CDR3 DNA is TGTGCCAGCAGTTACGGAAACACCATATATTTT. Translated: CASSYGNTIYF.

V gene TRBV6-6 combines with J gene TRBJ1-1; D remains ambiguous. Trimming took off 7 bases at V and 10 bases at J, with 13 bases between the two ends. Per germline, CDR1 MNHNY and CDR2 SVGAGI (reference sequence). The CDR3 contains 11 residues. CDR3 DNA sequence: TGTGCCAGCATCTCTCATACGGGAGCTTTCTTT. Protein sequence: CASISHTGAFF.

The chain has TRBV10-2 and TRBJ2-2; D is unclear. The germline V and J ends were trimmed by 4 bases and 5 bases, with 5 bases remaining between them. The germline V gene encodes CDR1 WSHSY and CDR2 SAAADI. This CDR3 comprises 12 residues. The CDR3: CASSVLTGELFF. For the CDR3, the DNA is TGCGCCAGCAGTGTGTTAACCGGGGAGCTGTTTTTT.

The chain is built from TRBV7-2 and TRBJ1-1, with TRBD1 matching over 7 bases. J was trimmed by 2 bases and V by 5 bases; bases with no gene match: 8. The CDR3 length is 15 residues. Germline V gives CDR1 SGHTA, CDR2 FQGNSA. CDR3 residues: CASSIRGTVNTEAFF. The CDR3 DNA sequence: TGTGCCAGCAGCATTAGAGGGACAGTCAACACTGAAGCTTTCTTT.

V and J are TRBV9 and TRBJ2-1; tentatively, D is TRBD1 (5 bases). Deletions cut 0 bases from V and 4 bases from J, with 5 bases between. The germline gives CDR1 SGDLS, CDR2 YYNGEE. This CDR3 spans 13 amino acids. In nucleotides, the CDR3 is TGTGCCAGCAGCGTAGCAGGGTACAATGAGCAGTTCTTC. It codes for CASSVAGYNEQFF.

J is TRBJ2-5 and V is TRBV7-9, with D unclear. Per germline, CDR1 SEHNR and CDR2 FQNEAQ (reference sequence). Trimming removed 2 bases at V and 2 bases at J, with 6 bases between. CDR3 length: 13 amino acids. The CDR3 nucleotides are TGTGCCAGCAGCTTACACAGTCAAGAGACCCAGTACTTC. Translation gives CASSLHSQETQYF.

The gene calls are TRBV6-1 and TRBJ2-7, with TRBD1 matching 7 bases. The CDR3 consists of 18 residues. Germline V lookup: CDR1 MNHNS, CDR2 SASEGT. The junction had 14 bases not matched to a gene; V was cut back by 0 bases and J by 3 bases. CDR3: CASSEALPGQVGFYEQYF. In nucleotides, the CDR3 is TGTGCCAGCAGTGAAGCGCTCCCTGGACAGGTGGGGTTCTACGAGCAGTACTTC.

This chain uses TRBV4-1 with TRBJ1-2; no firm D call. Trimming removed 2 bases at V and 1 base at J, with 8 bases between. The length of the CDR3 is 14 residues. From germline, CDR1 is MGHRA and CDR2 YSYEKL. The CDR3 DNA reads TGCGCCAGCAGCCAACAATGGAGTAACTATGGCTACACCTTC. This translates into CASSQQWSNYGYTF.

V and J are TRBV18 and TRBJ1-2; no clear D gene. The CDR3 loop spans 12 amino acids. Deletions cut 2 bases from V and 8 bases from J, with 9 bases between. Germline loops: CDR1 KGHSH, CDR2 LQKENI. CDR3 in amino acids: CASSPGNLGYTF. Here the CDR3 DNA reads TGTGCCAGCTCACCAGGCAATTTAGGCTACACCTTC.

This chain links TRBV7-9 with TRBJ2-5; D not certain. V was clipped by 5 bases and J by 3 bases, with 1 base between them. The CDR3 totals 10 residues. From germline, CDR1 is SEHNR and CDR2 FQNEAQ (reference sequence). CDR3 region: CASSEETQYF. CDR3 DNA: TGTGCCAGCAGCGAAGAGACCCAGTACTTC. Full variable domain (missing parts from reference TRBV7-9 and TRBJ2-5): DTGVSQNPRHKITKRGQNVTFRCDPISEHNRLYWYRQTLGQGPEFLTYFQNEAQLEKSRLLSDRFSAERPKGSFSTLEIQRTEQGDSAMYLCASSEETQYFGPGTRLLVL.

The chain joins TRBV5-1 to TRBJ2-5; D remains unclear. This CDR3 is 15 amino acids long. The germline V and J ends were trimmed by 4 bases and 0 bases, with 13 bases remaining between them. Germline CDR1 reads SGHRS; CDR2 reads YFSETQ. The CDR3 DNA sequence: TGCGCCAGCAGCCCCCTCGGTCCGTACCAAGAGACCCAGTACTTC. Translation gives CASSPLGPYQETQYF.

The chain has TRBV6-5 and TRBJ1-1; D unclear. In germline, CDR1 is MNHEY, CDR2 SVGAGI. With 2 bases removed from V and 1 base from J, the gap between germline ends came to 5 bases. CDR3 length equals 13 residues. CDR3 sequence (DNA): TGTGCCAGCAGTTACGCGGGGAACACTGAAGCTTTCTTT. It translates to CASSYAGNTEAFF.

This rearrangement joins TRBV4-2 to TRBJ1-1, with TRBD1 matching over 7 bases. With 0 bases clipped from V and 6 bases from J, the junction kept 10 bases outside the gene matches. Germline CDR1 and CDR2: LGHNA and YNFKEQ. This CDR3 spans 16 amino acids. The CDR3 DNA reads as TGTGCCAGCAGCCAAGAGTTCCCCGGGACAGCGTCTGAAGCTTTCTTT. Translating it yields CASSQEFPGTASEAFF.